Given below is one T cell receptor beta chain in context. The record originates from a study of T cell responses to AZD1222 COVID-19 vaccine. Only in-frame clones appear in the TCRdb table, and some are missing; sequencing was by immunoSEQ multiplex PCR. The repertoire holds 150,000 to 200,000 clones, with roughly 91% as singletons. The germline V and J ends were trimmed by 0 bases and 3 bases, with 9 bases remaining between them. CDR3 length: 14 amino acids. Germline CDR1 and CDR2: MNHEY and SVGAGI. The chain joins TRBV6-5 to TRBJ2-7; no clear D. The source of this sequence is an adult who received the AZD1222 COVID-19 vaccine. Source: peripheral blood, taken 28 days after the second AZD1222 dose. This CDR3 is CASSYSPRSYEQYF. The CDR3 region has the DNA TGTGCCAGCAGTTACTCTCCCCGGAGCTACGAGCAGTACTTC.